One sample yielded the 15 T cell receptor beta chains listed below, sequenced in a study of resident and recirculating memory T cells in vitiligo. Libraries were prepared by immunoSEQ multiplex PCR; TCRdb keeps only in-frame clonotypes and omits some of them. The sample gives around 76,000 clones, just over 90% of which show up once; about 4.9% is in the top ten. The specimen sequenced was blood. The receptors come from a male donor with vitiligo.

V usage is TRBV27 and J usage is TRBJ2-4; 10 bases match TRBD2. The V gene end was trimmed by 5 bases and the J gene end by 5 bases; junction bases not matched to a gene: 9. From germline, CDR1 is MNHEY and CDR2 SMNVEV (reference sequence). The CDR3 sequence is 16 residues long. The CDR3 loop is CASSPSGGVFQNIQYF. The CDR3 DNA reads as TGTGCCAGCAGTCCGAGCGGGGGGGTTTTCCAAAACATTCAGTACTTC.

This clone is labeled as medium-sized (0.01 to 0.1%). The identical CDR3 is also encoded by other nucleotide sequences in the sample. The J gene is TRBJ2-3, the V gene TRBV11-2; D remains unclear. With 6 bases removed from V and 4 bases from J, the gap between germline ends came to 8 bases. Germline CDR1 is SGHAT and CDR2 is FQNNGV. The CDR3 spans 12 residues. CDR3 DNA: TGTGCCAGCAGTAGAGAGGCAGATACGCAGTATTTT. Its protein is CASSREADTQYF.

This sequence joins TRBV7-2 and TRBJ1-4, with TRBD1 as a possible D gene (6 bases). This CDR3 has 14 amino acids. Germline V gene sequence: CDR1 SGHTA, CDR2 FQGNSA. Trimming left V 2 bases short and J 6 bases short, with 10 bases between. In nucleotides, the CDR3 is TGTGCCAGCAGCTTAATGGGGGCGCATGAAAAACTGTTTTTT. Amino acids: CASSLMGAHEKLFF.

This chain uses TRBV7-9 with TRBJ2-1, with D maybe TRBD2 (6 bases). The length of the CDR3 is 15 residues. The V end was cut by 11 bases, the J end by 2 bases, with 19 bases between. Germline CDR1 is SEHNR and CDR2 is FQNEAQ (reference sequence). The CDR3 here is CASKGGDFTYNEQFF. The CDR3 region has the DNA TGTGCCTCGAAAGGTGGGGACTTCACCTACAATGAGCAGTTCTTC.

The V call is TRBV11-2, the J call TRBJ2-5; 9 nucleotides line up with TRBD1. This CDR3 is 16 amino acids long. Germline CDR1 SGHAT, CDR2 FQNNGV. V dropped 6 bases and J dropped 1; count of bases not matched to a gene: 9. The CDR3 here is CASSRTGDSRQETQYF. DNA of the CDR3: TGTGCCAGCAGTCGGACAGGGGATAGTCGCCAAGAGACCCAGTACTTC.

The chain couples TRBV7-9 to TRBJ2-7, with TRBD1 matching over 9 bases. With 5 bases clipped from V and 7 bases from J, the junction kept 6 bases outside the gene matches. Germline CDR1 reads SEHNR; CDR2 reads FQNEAQ (reference sequence). The CDR3 runs 13 residues. CDR3 amino acids: CASSKTGGTEQYF. The CDR3 DNA is TGTGCCAGCAGCAAGACAGGGGGTACGGAGCAGTACTTC. The full variable domain, rest sourced from reference TRBV7-9 and TRBJ2-7, is DTGVSQNPRHKITKRGQNVTFRCDPISEHNRLYWYRQTLGQGPEFLTYFQNEAQLEKSRLLSDRFSAERPKGSFSTLEIQRTEQGDSAMYLCASSKTGGTEQYFGPGTRLTVT.

This chain links TRBV19 with TRBJ2-5; 12 bases agree with TRBD2. CDR3 length: 14 amino acids. Germline CDR1 and CDR2: LNHDA and SQIVND (reference sequence). The V and J ends lost 5 bases and 5 bases, in that order; junction bases with no gene match: 3. The CDR3 reads CASSLLAGGETQYF. CDR3 nucleotide sequence: TGTGCCAGTAGTTTACTAGCGGGGGGTGAGACCCAGTACTTC.

J is TRBJ1-1 and V is TRBV6-4, with 8 nucleotides matching TRBD1. V was clipped by 5 bases and J by 0 bases; unmatched bases: 5. The CDR3 extends over 15 amino acids. Germline values: CDR1 MRHNA, CDR2 SNTAGT. The CDR3 loop reads CASSPGTGMNTEAFF. CDR3 coding DNA: TGTGCCAGCAGTCCCGGGACAGGTATGAACACTGAAGCTTTCTTT.

The chain employs TRBV19 and TRBJ1-6; 7 bases align to TRBD1. The CDR3 sequence is 15 residues long. The junction had 10 bases not matched to a gene; V was cut back by 4 bases and J by 10 bases. The germline V gene encodes CDR1 LNHDA and CDR2 SQIVND (reference sequence). CDR3 region: CASSTNYRGGSPLHF. The CDR3 nucleotides are TGTGCCAGTAGTACCAATTACAGGGGCGGATCACCCCTCCACTTT.

In nucleotides, the CDR3 is TGCGCCAGCAGCCAGGCGGGACAGCCTCAAGAGACCCAGTACTTC. This codes for CASSQAGQPQETQYF. The V call is TRBV4-1, the J call TRBJ2-5; maybe TRBD1 (7 bases). V lost 3 bases and J lost 2, with 13 bases in between. The germline gives CDR1 MGHRA, CDR2 YSYEKL. This CDR3 is 15 amino acids long.

This chain joins TRBV5-5 and TRBJ1-4; 8 bases agree with TRBD1. This CDR3 comprises 14 residues. After removal of 4 bases from V and 7 bases from J, the junction contained 6 bases not matched to a gene. Germline loops: CDR1 SGHKS, CDR2 YYEKEE (reference sequence). For the CDR3, the DNA is TGTGCCAGCAGCGCAGGGGGCCGGAGTGAAAAACTGTTTTTT. This gives the protein CASSAGGRSEKLFF.

The chain uses TRBV9 and TRBJ1-6, with 8 nucleotides matching TRBD1. Germline V gene sequence: CDR1 SGDLS, CDR2 YYNGEE. V lost 4 bases to trimming and J lost 7 bases; unmatched junction nucleotides: 13. This CDR3 is 17 amino acids long. The CDR3 region is CASSPTIRQGRNSPLHF. CDR3 DNA: TGTGCCAGCAGCCCCACGATCCGACAGGGGCGAAATTCACCCCTCCACTTT.

The rearrangement joins TRBV19 to TRBJ1-5, with a possible D match to TRBD1 (5 bases). Germline values: CDR1 LNHDA, CDR2 SQIVND (reference sequence). The CDR3 contains 15 residues. V lost 3 bases, J lost 1 base, and 10 bases lay in between. The CDR3 here is CASSIGGGSNQPQHF. The CDR3 DNA reads as TGTGCCAGTAGTATTGGTGGGGGGAGCAATCAGCCCCAGCATTTT. The entire variable domain, with the rest obtained from reference TRBV19 and TRBJ1-5, is as follows: DGGITQSPKYLFRKEGQNVTLSCEQNLNHDAMYWYRQDPGQGLRLIYYSQIVNDFQKGDIAEGYSVSREKKESFPLTVTSAQKNPTAFYLCASSIGGGSNQPQHFGDGTRLSIL.

In nucleotides, the CDR3 is TGTGCTAGCGGGGGGGCAAGGAATGAGCAGTTCTTC. The encoded protein is CASGGARNEQFF. This sequence joins TRBV27 and TRBJ2-1; 11 bases map to TRBD2. There are 12 residues in the CDR3. CDR1 is MNHEY and CDR2 is SMNVEV in the germline V gene (reference sequence).

The chain uses TRBV19 and TRBJ2-3; TRBD1 aligns across 7 bases. The CDR3 has 15 amino acids. Germline V CDR1 and CDR2: LNHDA, SQIVND (reference sequence). J gave up 1 base and V 4 bases, and 5 bases lay outside the gene matches. The CDR3 DNA reads as TGTGCCAGTAGTACCCGAGGACAGGGCACAGATACGCAGTATTTT. It yields the protein CASSTRGQGTDTQYF.